This TCR beta chain was recovered during a study of T cells after yellow fever vaccination. Study-level findings and limits: Researchers report a weaker secondary response that nonetheless peaked faster, day 5 versus 15. A large majority of primary-vaccination clones showed up again after the booster (approximately 96% CD4, 75% to 90% CD8).

Deletions cut 4 bases from V and 0 bases from J, with 10 bases between. CDR3 size: 15 residues. Germline assignment: CDR1 SGHDN and CDR2 FVKESK. TCRdb ran MiXCR on the 5' RACE reads and lists one entry per CDR3 protein. The sample comprises around 120,000 distinct CDR3 sequences, roughly 15% of which are singletons, and around 40% rests with the top ten. In this sample, this clonotype turned up a few times. Its antigen remains unknown. The rearrangement uses TRBV14 and TRBJ1-3; D remains ambiguous. The clonotype originates from a man aged 18 to 30 who received the YFV17D yellow fever vaccine. The material sequenced was CD8+ T cells sorted from PBMCs, taken 5 days after the yellow fever booster vaccination. CDR3 region: CASSPGFGSGNTIYF. Here the CDR3 DNA reads TGTGCCAGCAGCCCCGGATTCGGCTCTGGAAACACCATATATTTT.